This TCR beta chain was obtained from a study of T-cell memory formation after mild COVID-19. The CDR3 loop spans 14 amino acids. Germline V gene lookup returns CDR1 MNHEY and CDR2 SVGAGI. The trim removed 2 bases at V and 6 bases at J, leaving 3 bases unmatched. TCRdb recomputed calls from the 5' RACE reads with MiXCR, one row per CDR3 protein. Among 350,000 to 450,000 distinct CDR3 sequences listed, 20% were seen once. This clonotype has a handful of counts. Material for sequencing was PBMCs or a T cell subset sorted from them (not recorded which). The chain is built from TRBV6-5 and TRBJ1-5, with 8 positions matching TRBD1. The TCR comes from an adult woman who had mild COVID-19 (a few samples of this study predate the infection). Cell type and time point are not known. CDR3 amino acids: CASSYDRGTQPQHF. For the CDR3, the DNA is TGTGCCAGCAGTTACGACAGGGGCACTCAGCCCCAGCATTTT.